This TCR beta chain originates from a study of CXCR3-negative and CXCR3-positive naive CD8 T cells. Study conclusions and caveats: The TRB CDR3s that CXCR3-positive naive cells carried were more hydrophobic than those of CXCR3-negative naive cells.

Note on this clonotype: Its specificity is not known.

The authors prepared UMI-labeled TRB cDNA libraries by 5' RACE. One entry per CDR3 protein, without DNA, is what TCRdb gives after re-calling the 5' RACE reads. This table holds roughly 120,000 distinct CDR3 sequences. The CDR3 sequence is 13 residues long. Germline loops: CDR1 SGHRS, CDR2 YFSETQ. The rearrangement joins TRBV5-1 to TRBJ2-7; the TCRdb call, TRBD1, lacks DNA for checking. The origin of this receptor is a human donor in good health. Some clones in this sample may be carry-over from other donors' samples. The source material was naive CXCR3+ CD8+ T cells from blood. Described subset: CD45RO-CCR7+CD27+CD95- naive CD8+ T cells expressing CXCR3 (TNR3+). CDR3 residues: CASSAVVRGEQYF.